This T cell receptor beta chain came from a study of CXCR3-negative and CXCR3-positive naive CD8 T cells. Whole-study findings and limits: Naive cells with CXCR3 showed TRB CDR3s that were more hydrophobic than those in CXCR3-negative naive cells.

CDR3 length: 15 residues. Germline V lookup: CDR1 SQVTM, CDR2 ANQGSEA. Libraries were UMI-labeled 5' RACE TRB cDNA. TCRdb processed the 5' RACE reads again and assigns one entry to each CDR3 protein, with no DNA. The ten top clones account for roughly 0.4%, within a sample of 85,000 to 130,000 distinct CDR3 sequences. Details on this clonotype: Its antigen is unidentified.

The chain has TRBV29-1 and TRBJ1-2. Sequences were obtained from naive CXCR3+ CD8+ T cells from blood. Stated subset: CD45RO-CCR7+CD27+CD95- naive CD8+ T cells expressing CXCR3 (TNR3+). The sequence came from a human donor in good health. Some clones in this sample may be carry-over from other donors' samples. The CDR3 is CSVEAGSNLLYGYTF.